This T cell receptor (beta chain) was sequenced for a study of blood T cell repertoires in COVID-19. The V gene's germline CDR1 is MNHEY and CDR2 SVGAGI. V lost 6 bases, J lost 0 bases, and 11 bases lay in between. The CDR3 is 15 amino acids. The repertoire was sequenced with immunoSEQ multiplex PCR; TCRdb's copy has only in-frame clones and lacks some. The sample includes around 120,000 clones, 65% to 90% of them seen just once. The sequenced sample was peripheral blood. This chain links TRBV6-5 with TRBJ1-4; D is undetermined. The source of this sequence is a man older than 75 with acute or convalescent COVID-19. The CDR3 DNA follows: TGTGCCAGCAGCCCCGACGGGGCAACTAATGAAAAACTGTTTTTT. It codes for CASSPDGATNEKLFF.